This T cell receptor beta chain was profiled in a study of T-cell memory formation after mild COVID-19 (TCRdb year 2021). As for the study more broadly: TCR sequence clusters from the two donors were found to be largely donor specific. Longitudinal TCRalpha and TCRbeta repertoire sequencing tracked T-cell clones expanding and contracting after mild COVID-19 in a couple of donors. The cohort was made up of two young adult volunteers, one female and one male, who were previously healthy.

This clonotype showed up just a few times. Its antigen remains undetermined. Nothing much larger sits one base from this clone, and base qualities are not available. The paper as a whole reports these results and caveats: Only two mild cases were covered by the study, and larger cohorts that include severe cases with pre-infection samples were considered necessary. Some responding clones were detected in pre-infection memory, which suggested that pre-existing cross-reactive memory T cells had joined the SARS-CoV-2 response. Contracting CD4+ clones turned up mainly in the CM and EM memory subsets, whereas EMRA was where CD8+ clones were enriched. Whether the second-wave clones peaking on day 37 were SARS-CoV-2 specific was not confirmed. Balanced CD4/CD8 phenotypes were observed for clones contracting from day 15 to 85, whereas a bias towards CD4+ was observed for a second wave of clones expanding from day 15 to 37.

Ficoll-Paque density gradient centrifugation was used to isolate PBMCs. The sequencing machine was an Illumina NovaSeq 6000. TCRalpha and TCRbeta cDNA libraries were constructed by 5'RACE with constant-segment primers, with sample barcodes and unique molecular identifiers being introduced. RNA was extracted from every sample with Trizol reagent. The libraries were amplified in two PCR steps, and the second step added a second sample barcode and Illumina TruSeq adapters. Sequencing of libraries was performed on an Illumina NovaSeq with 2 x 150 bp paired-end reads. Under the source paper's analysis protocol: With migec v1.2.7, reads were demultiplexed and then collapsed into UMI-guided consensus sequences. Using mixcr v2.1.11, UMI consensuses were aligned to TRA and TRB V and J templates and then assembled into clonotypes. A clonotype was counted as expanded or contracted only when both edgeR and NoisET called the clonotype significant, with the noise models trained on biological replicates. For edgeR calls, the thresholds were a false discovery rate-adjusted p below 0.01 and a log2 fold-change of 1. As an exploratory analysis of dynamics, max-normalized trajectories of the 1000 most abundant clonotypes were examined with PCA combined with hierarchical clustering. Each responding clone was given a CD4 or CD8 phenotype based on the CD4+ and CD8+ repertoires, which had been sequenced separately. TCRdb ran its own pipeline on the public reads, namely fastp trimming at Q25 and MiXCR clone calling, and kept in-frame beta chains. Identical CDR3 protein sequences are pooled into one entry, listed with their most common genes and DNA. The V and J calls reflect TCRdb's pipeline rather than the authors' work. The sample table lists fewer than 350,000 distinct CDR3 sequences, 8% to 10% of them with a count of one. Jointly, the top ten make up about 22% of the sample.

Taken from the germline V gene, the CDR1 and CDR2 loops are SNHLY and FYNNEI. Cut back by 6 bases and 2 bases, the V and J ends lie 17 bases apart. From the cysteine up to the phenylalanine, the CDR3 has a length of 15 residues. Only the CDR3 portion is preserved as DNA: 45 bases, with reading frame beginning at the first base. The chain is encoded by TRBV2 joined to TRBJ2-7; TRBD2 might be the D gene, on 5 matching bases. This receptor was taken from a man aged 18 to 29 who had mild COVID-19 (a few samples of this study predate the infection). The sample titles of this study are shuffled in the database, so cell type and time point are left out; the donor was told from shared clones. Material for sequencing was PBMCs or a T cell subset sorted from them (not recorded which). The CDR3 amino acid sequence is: CASRSRRGFTYEQYF. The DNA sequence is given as TGTGCCAGCAGGTCCCGAAGAGGGTTTACCTACGAGCAGTACTTC.